These T cell receptor beta chains were read from a single sample in a study of blood T cell repertoires in COVID-19. The protocol was immunoSEQ multiplex PCR, while the TCRdb copy is restricted to in-frame clones and leaves out a portion. The profile shows some 320,000 clones, over 85% of them singletons. Sequenced material: peripheral blood. Source of these receptors: a young woman with COVID-19, enrolled during active disease. The CDR3 runs from the conserved cysteine through the conserved F or W. The D gene is left open where the match is weak. A row's size may be missing; if present it is once, few, many or a size class.

D	size	V	J	CDR3	DNA
TRBD1	NA	TRBV7-8	TRBJ1-5	CASSFRQGSWPQHF	TGTGCCAGCAGCTTTAGACAGGGATCGTGGCCCCAGCATTTT
NA	NA	TRBV2	TRBJ2-1	CASSSFRDEQFF	TGTGCCAGCAGTTCCTTCCGCGATGAGCAGTTCTTC
NA	NA	TRBV6-6	TRBJ2-3	CASSIQGYTQYF	TGTGCCAGCAGTATACAGGGCTATACGCAGTATTTT
NA	NA	TRBV9	TRBJ1-6	CASSVDRAGHSPLHF	TGTGCCAGCAGCGTAGACAGGGCTGGTCATTCACCCCTCCACTTT
NA	NA	TRBV5-6	TRBJ1-1	CASSFRRARTEAFF	TGTGCCAGCAGCTTCCGCAGGGCGAGGACTGAAGCTTTCTTT
NA	NA	TRBV7-9	TRBJ1-2	CASSLTGSHFYGYTF	TGTGCCAGCAGCTTAACCGGGTCACACTTCTATGGCTACACCTTC
NA	NA	TRBV5-1	TRBJ2-7	CASSSAAGTHEQYF	TGCGCCAGCAGCTCCGCAGCGGGTACCCACGAGCAGTACTTC
TRBD1	NA	TRBV5-1	TRBJ1-5	CASSFGTASNQPQHF	TGCGCCAGCAGCTTTGGGACAGCTAGCAATCAGCCCCAGCATTTT
TRBD1	NA	TRBV5-1	TRBJ2-7	CASSSIKGTGYYEQYF	TGCGCCAGCAGCTCGATAAAAGGGACAGGGTACTACGAGCAGTACTTC
TRBD2	once	TRBV13	TRBJ2-3	CASSLDSSGGAHTDTQYF	TGTGCCAGCAGCTTAGATAGTAGCGGGGGGGCCCATACAGATACGCAGTATTTT
TRBD1	NA	TRBV9	TRBJ2-7	CASSVGTGGTYEQYF	TGTGCCAGCAGCGTAGGGACAGGGGGAACCTACGAGCAGTACTTC
NA	many	TRBV21-1	TRBJ1-1	CASSVQTGLTEAFF	TGTGCCAGCAGCGTACAGACAGGGCTAACTGAAGCTTTCTTT
NA	NA	TRBV27	TRBJ2-7	CASSLSPSGLLVEEQYF	TGTGCCAGCAGTTTATCGCCCAGCGGGCTCCTAGTGGAAGAGCAGTACTTC
NA	NA	TRBV11-2	TRBJ1-6	CASSRQAHSYNSPLHF	TGTGCCAGCAGCCGACAGGCACACTCCTATAATTCACCCCTCCACTTT
TRBD2	NA	TRBV14	TRBJ2-7	CASSQETLLGCRAPLAGEHAEQYF	TGTGCCAGCAGCCAAGAAACTCTTCTGGGTTGCAGGGCCCCACTAGCGGGGGAGCACGCCGAGCAGTACTTC
NA	NA	TRBV28	TRBJ2-5	CASTKADDRGTQYF	TGTGCCAGCACCAAAGCGGATGATCGTGGGACCCAGTACTTC
TRBD1	once	TRBV29-1	TRBJ2-3	CSALSGGRRYKDTQYF	TGCAGCGCGCTCTCAGGGGGAAGGAGATATAAGGATACGCAGTATTTT
NA	NA	TRBV5-6	TRBJ1-5	CASSLGPILGVSQPQHF	TGTGCCAGCAGCCTCGGGCCGATCCTCGGGGTGAGTCAGCCCCAGCATTTT
TRBD1	NA	TRBV2	TRBJ1-1	CASSALGQGNTEAFF	TGTGCCAGCAGTGCGTTGGGACAGGGTAACACTGAAGCTTTCTTT
NA	NA	TRBV2	TRBJ1-1	CASMLLSGWQAFF	TGTGCCAGCATGCTTCTATCAGGGTGGCAAGCTTTCTTT
TRBD1	few	TRBV19	TRBJ1-5	CASSMWDRVDHQPQHF	TGTGCCAGTAGTATGTGGGACAGGGTGGACCATCAGCCCCAGCATTTT
NA	NA	TRBV27	TRBJ1-2	CASSLSRPGSYTF	TGTGCCAGCAGTTTAAGTAGGCCAGGAAGCTACACCTTC
TRBD1	NA	TRBV27	TRBJ1-6	CATCDRGNSPLHF	TGTGCCACCTGCGACAGGGGAAACTCACCCCTCCACTTT
NA	NA	TRBV2	TRBJ2-2	CATGRLLQGTGELFF	TGTGCCACGGGTAGGCTCCTCCAGGGCACCGGGGAGCTGTTTTTT
TRBD2	NA	TRBV7-9	TRBJ2-3	CASSFGLAGVDTQYF	TGTGCCAGCAGCTTCGGACTAGCGGGGGTAGATACGCAGTATTTT